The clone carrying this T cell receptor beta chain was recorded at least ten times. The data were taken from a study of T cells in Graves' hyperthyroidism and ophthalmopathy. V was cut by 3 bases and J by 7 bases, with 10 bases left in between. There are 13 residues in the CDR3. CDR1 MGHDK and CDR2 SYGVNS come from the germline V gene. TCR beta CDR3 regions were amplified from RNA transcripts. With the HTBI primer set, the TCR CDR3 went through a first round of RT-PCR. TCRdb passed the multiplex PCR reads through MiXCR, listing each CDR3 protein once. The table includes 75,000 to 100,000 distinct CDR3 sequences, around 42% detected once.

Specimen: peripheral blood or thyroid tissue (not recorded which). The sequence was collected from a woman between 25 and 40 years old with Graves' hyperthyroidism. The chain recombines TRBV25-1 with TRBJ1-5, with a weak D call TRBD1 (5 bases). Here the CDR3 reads CASSEEGMQPQHF. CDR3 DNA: TGTGCCAGCAGTGAGGAGGGGATGCAGCCCCAGCATTTT.